Reported below is one TCR beta chain. This record belongs to a study of follicular helper T cells after annual influenza vaccination. Assay: immunoSEQ multiplex PCR; the TCRdb copy retains only in-frame clones and omits some. The table lists 25,000 to 35,000 clones, roughly 80% of them singletons. Germline V gene data show CDR1 as MDHEN and CDR2 as SYDVKM. Trimming shortened V by 3 bases and J by 7 bases, and 3 bases separated the two germline ends. The CDR3 runs 11 residues. Sample time point: 2014-2015 season, pre-vaccination. Sequenced material: CXCR5+ CD38- circulating T follicular helper cells from blood, taken on the day of influenza vaccination. Subset specified: circulating Tfh, non-naive CD4+CXCR5+PD-1+ (ICOS+CD38+ or ICOS-CD38-). The sequence derives from an adult who received the influenza vaccine. The chain recombines TRBV28 with TRBJ1-4, with D unclear. CDR3: CASSLSEKLFF. CDR3 nucleotide sequence: TGTGCCAGCAGTTTGAGTGAAAAACTGTTTTTT.